Below, one T cell receptor (beta chain) is given with its context. Its antigen is currently unknown. These data belong to a study of T-cell reconstitution after alpha-beta-depleted transplantation in children. Unique molecular identifiers featured in how the TCRbeta library was prepared. TCRdb reprocessed the PCR reads via MiXCR and lists one record per CDR3 protein. The sample gives about a million distinct CDR3 sequences, roughly 29% of which show up once; more than 25% is in the top ten. CDR3 size: 16 residues. V was pared by 2 bases and J by 1 base, with 12 bases between. Germline V gene lookup returns CDR1 SEHNR and CDR2 FQNEAQ (reference sequence). Study results and caveats: Several hundred rapidly expanded clones from non-depleted graft cells reportedly supplied alpha-beta T cells about two months post-transplant. Diversity and T-cell counts at one year after transplant derived mostly from new T cells. Recipient T cells and thymic progenitors that survived gave rise to the high TCRbeta diversity observed at day 60 in some patients.

Here the sequenced sample was PBMCs, mostly from graft donor cells, taken 360 days after TCRalphabeta/CD19-depleted stem cell transplant. This chain uses TRBV7-9 with TRBJ1-5, with D possibly being TRBD1 (5 bases). This receptor was identified in a boy less than two years old who had a stem cell transplant for SCID, so the T cells may come from the graft donor. As DNA, the CDR3 is TGTGCCAGCAGCTTAAGGGGCGTCGAGAGCAATCAGCCCCAGCATTTT. Its protein product is CASSLRGVESNQPQHF. Together with reference TRBV7-9 and TRBJ1-5, the CDR3 gives the full variable domain: DTGVSQNPRHKITKRGQNVTFRCDPISEHNRLYWYRQTLGQGPEFLTYFQNEAQLEKSRLLSDRFSAERPKGSFSTLEIQRTEQGDSAMYLCASSLRGVESNQPQHFGDGTRLSIL.